This section outlines one T cell receptor (beta chain) sequence together with its context. Its specificity is not known. This sample is part of a study of radiotherapy plus CTLA-4 blockade in lung cancer. Profiling relied on immunoSEQ multiplex PCR, and the TCRdb table lists in-frame clones only, not all of them. Among around 22,000 clones listed, 60% to 75% were seen once. General study points: Peripheral blood showed expansion of tumor-derived TCR clones after radiotherapy and ipilimumab.

CTLA-4 blockade using ipilimumab, together with focal radiation, was received by patients with chemo-refractory metastatic non-small-cell lung cancer. This CDR3 has 15 amino acids. In germline, CDR1 is SGHDT, CDR2 YYEEEE. Losses at the gene ends were 4 bases for V and 0 bases for J; bases not matched to a gene: 6. This TCR derives from a human donor with non-small cell lung cancer whose response to radiotherapy plus ipilimumab could not be evaluated. The starting material was peripheral blood, obtained from a patient treated with radiotherapy plus ipilimumab. J is TRBJ1-2 and V is TRBV5-6; TRBD1 agrees at 7 bases. The CDR3 region has the DNA TGTGCCAGCAGCGCAGACAGGGCGGCTAACTATGGCTACACCTTC. It is translated as CASSADRAANYGYTF.